This T cell receptor (beta chain) is drawn from a study of blood T cell repertoires in COVID-19. CDR3 length: 14 residues. Germline V gene data show CDR1 as SGHTA and CDR2 as FQGNSA. The V end was cut by 3 bases, the J end by 0 bases, with 8 bases between. Produced via immunoSEQ multiplex PCR; TCRdb's table is partial and in-frame only. The data hold around 70,000 clones, with about nine tenths observed a single time. Material: peripheral blood. The origin of this receptor is a man aged 50 to 59 with acute or convalescent COVID-19. This rearrangement joins TRBV7-2 to TRBJ1-2; D is unresolved. CDR3 region: CASSFGTSNYGYTF. The CDR3 DNA reads as TGTGCCAGCAGCTTTGGCACCTCTAACTATGGCTACACCTTC.